This paragraph reports one T cell receptor beta chain. The antigen is unknown. The sample originates from a study of vaccination and CD4 T cells after COVID-19. Overall study context: Following dose two, a median roughly 72 days (range 14 to 241) passed before post-vaccine samples were taken.

Sequence data for DNA of cultured CD4+ T cells were generated by the Oncomine TCR Beta short-read assay. MiXCR, run by TCRdb on the PCR reads, gives a single entry per CDR3 protein. The sample has about 10,000 distinct CDR3 sequences; 20% to 25% are singletons. This CDR3 spans 18 amino acids. V shed 3 bases, J shed 4 bases, and the junction held 12 bases outside the gene matches. Treatment indicated: roughly 11-day PBMC culture with coronavirus spike peptide pools or control peptides (ViraFEST assay). Once peptide pools had expanded antigen-specific T cells, ViraFEST sequenced TCRs. After being plated at under 2.5 million per well, PBMCs were cultured with roughly 9.3 IU/ml IL-2 and 10 ug/ml peptide pools.

The chain uses TRBV12-3 or TRBV12-4 and TRBJ1-3; TRBD1 matches 10 bases. The specimen comprised CD4+ T cells from blood, cultured in vitro, sampled before SARS-CoV-2 vaccination. The TCR was taken from a human donor who received a COVID-19 vaccine. The CDR3 loop reads CASSFRTGGMAVGNTIYF. The CDR3 nucleotides are TGTGCCAGCAGTTTCCGGACAGGGGGGATGGCAGTCGGAAACACCATATATTTT.